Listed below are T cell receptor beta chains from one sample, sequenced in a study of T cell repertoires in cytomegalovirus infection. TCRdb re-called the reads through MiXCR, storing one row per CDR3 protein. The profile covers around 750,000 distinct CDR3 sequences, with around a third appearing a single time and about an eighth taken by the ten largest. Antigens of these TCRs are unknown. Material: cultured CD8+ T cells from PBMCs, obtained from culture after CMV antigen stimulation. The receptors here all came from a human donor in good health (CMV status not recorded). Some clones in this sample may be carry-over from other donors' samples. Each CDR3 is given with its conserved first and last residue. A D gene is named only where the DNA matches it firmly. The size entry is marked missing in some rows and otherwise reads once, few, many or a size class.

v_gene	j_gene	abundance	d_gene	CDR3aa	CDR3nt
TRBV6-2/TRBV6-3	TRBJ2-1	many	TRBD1	CASSVNPGGEQFF	TGTGCCAGCAGTGTAAACCCAGGGGGTGAGCAGTTCTTC
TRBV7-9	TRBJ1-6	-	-	CASSLTQSPLHF	TGTGCCAGCAGCTTAACGCAATCACCCCTCCACTTT
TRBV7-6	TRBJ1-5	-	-	CASSLGDDPSNQPQHF	TGTGCCAGCAGCTTAGGAGACGACCCGAGCAATCAGCCCCAGCATTTT
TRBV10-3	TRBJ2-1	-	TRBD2	CAIRDPSGGGNEQFF	TGTGCCATCAGGGACCCTAGCGGGGGGGGCAATGAGCAGTTCTTC
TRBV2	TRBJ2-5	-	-	CASSEGSSKETQYF	TGTGCCAGCAGTGAAGGGTCATCTAAAGAGACCCAGTACTTC
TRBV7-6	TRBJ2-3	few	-	CASSPASDTQYF	TGTGCCAGCAGCCCCGCCTCAGATACGCAGTATTTT
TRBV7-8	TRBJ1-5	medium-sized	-	CASSLGTPGALSNQPQHF	TGTGCCAGCAGCTTAGGGACACCCGGTGCCTTAAGCAATCAGCCCCAGCATTTT
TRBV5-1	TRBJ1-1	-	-	CASSYRDKENTEAFF	TGCGCCAGCAGCTACAGGGATAAAGAGAACACTGAAGCTTTCTTT
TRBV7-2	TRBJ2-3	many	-	CASSLVGQFSTPTDTQYF	TGTGCCAGCAGCTTAGTCGGACAGTTCTCTACCCCCACAGATACGCAGTATTTT
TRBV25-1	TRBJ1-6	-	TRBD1	CASSERQGVYNSPLHF	TGTGCCAGCAGTGAACGGCAGGGGGTTTATAATTCACCCCTCCACTTT
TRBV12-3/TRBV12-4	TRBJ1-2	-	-	CASSPGTIYVYTF	TGTGCCAGCAGCCCCGGGACAATCTATGTCTACACCTTC
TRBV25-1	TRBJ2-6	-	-	CASRGPPLAKAAAAGANVLTF	TGTGCCAGCAGGGGTCCCCCCCTGGCTAAGGCAGCCGCCGCTGGGGCCAACGTCCTGACTTTC
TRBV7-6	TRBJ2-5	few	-	CASSWTVIQETQYF	TGTGCCAGCAGCTGGACGGTGATACAAGAGACCCAGTACTTC
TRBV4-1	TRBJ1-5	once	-	CASSQESPEVSNQPQHF	TGCGCCAGCAGCCAAGAATCCCCAGAGGTTAGCAATCAGCCCCAGCATTTT
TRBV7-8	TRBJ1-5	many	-	CASSQGRYNQPQHF	TGTGCCAGCAGCCAAGGACGCTATAATCAGCCCCAGCATTTT
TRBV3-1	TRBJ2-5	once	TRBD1	CASSHLSGTGFQETQYF	TGTGCCAGCAGCCATCTTTCCGGGACAGGGTTCCAAGAGACCCAGTACTTC
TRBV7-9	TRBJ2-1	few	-	CASSSPGHYNEQFF	TGTGCCAGCAGCTCCCCGGGCCATTACAATGAGCAGTTCTTC
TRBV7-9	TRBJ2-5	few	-	CASSFRERETQYF	TGTGCCAGCAGCTTTCGGGAGCGAGAGACCCAGTACTTC
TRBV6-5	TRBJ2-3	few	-	CASRGTETDTQYF	TGTGCCAGCAGGGGGACGGAAACAGATACGCAGTATTTT
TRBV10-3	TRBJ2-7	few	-	CAISTGNEYEQYF	TGTGCCATCAGCACAGGGAATGAGTACGAGCAGTACTTC
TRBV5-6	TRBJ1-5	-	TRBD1	CASSAHWTGGDQPQHF	TGTGCCAGCAGCGCCCACTGGACAGGGGGCGATCAGCCCCAGCATTTT
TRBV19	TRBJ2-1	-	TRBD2	CASSIAGGSGGSTVPYEQFF	TGTGCCAGTAGTATAGCCGGCGGTAGCGGGGGCTCTACAGTTCCCTATGAGCAGTTCTTC
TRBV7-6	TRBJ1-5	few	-	CASSLGPIASLSNQPQHF	TGTGCCAGCAGCTTAGGACCCATAGCAAGTTTGAGCAATCAGCCCCAGCATTTT
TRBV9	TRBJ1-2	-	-	CASSVDPREGNYGYTF	TGTGCCAGCAGCGTAGACCCTCGGGAGGGTAACTATGGCTACACCTTC
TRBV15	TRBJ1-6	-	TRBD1	CATSRDRGVNSPLHF	TGTGCCACCAGCAGGGACAGGGGAGTCAATTCACCCCTCCACTTT
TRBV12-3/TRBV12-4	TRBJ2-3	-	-	CASSNGQKSTDTQYF	TGTGCCAGCAGCAACGGACAGAAGAGCACAGATACGCAGTATTTT
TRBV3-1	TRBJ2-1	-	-	CASSQEWRTYNEQFF	TGTGCCAGCAGCCAAGAGTGGAGAACTTACAATGAGCAGTTCTTC
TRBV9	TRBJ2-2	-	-	CASSVGGGGPPGELFF	TGTGCCAGCAGCGTAGGAGGCGGGGGCCCCCCCGGGGAGCTGTTTTTT
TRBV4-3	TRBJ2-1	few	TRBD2	CASSQEAWTTGEGEQFF	TGCGCCAGCAGCCAAGAAGCATGGACCACCGGGGAGGGTGAGCAGTTCTTC
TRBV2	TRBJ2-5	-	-	CASREAASGETQYF	TGTGCCAGCAGGGAGGCAGCGAGCGGGGAGACCCAGTACTTC
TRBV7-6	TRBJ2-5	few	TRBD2	CASSLVAGKQETQYF	TGTGCCAGCAGCTTAGTAGCGGGGAAGCAAGAGACCCAGTACTTC
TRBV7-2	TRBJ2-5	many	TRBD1	CASSPRTGGGETQYF	TGTGCCAGCAGCCCTCGGACAGGGGGCGGCGAGACCCAGTACTTC
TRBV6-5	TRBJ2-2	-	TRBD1	CASSYSILRDRRWTNTGELFF	TGTGCCAGCAGTTACTCGATTCTAAGGGACAGGCGGTGGACGAACACCGGGGAGCTGTTTTTT
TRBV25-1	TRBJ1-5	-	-	CASSESFNQPQHF	TGTGCCAGCAGTGAATCCTTCAATCAGCCCCAGCATTTT
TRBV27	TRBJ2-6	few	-	CASKTTEFSPGANVLTF	TGTGCCAGCAAGACGACAGAGTTTTCTCCTGGGGCCAACGTCCTGACTTTC
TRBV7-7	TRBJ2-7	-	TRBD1	CASSQKEGASGEQYF	TGTGCTAGCAGCCAAAAAGAGGGGGCCTCGGGCGAGCAGTACTTC
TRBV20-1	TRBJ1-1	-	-	CSNTGTRFEAFF	TGCAGCAATACAGGGACACGTTTTGAAGCTTTCTTT
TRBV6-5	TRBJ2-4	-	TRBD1	CASSLSAGQGKNIQYF	TGTGCCAGCAGTCTATCAGCGGGACAGGGAAAAAACATTCAGTACTTC
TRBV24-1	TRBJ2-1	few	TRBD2	CAIGLAGGPPFF	TGTGCCATCGGACTAGCGGGGGGGCCTCCGTTCTTC
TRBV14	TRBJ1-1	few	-	CASSQDQGMNTEAFF	TGTGCCAGCAGCCAAGACCAGGGTATGAACACTGAAGCTTTCTTT
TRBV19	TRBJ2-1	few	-	CASSMAGSSYNEQFF	TGTGCCAGTAGTATGGCAGGGAGCTCCTACAATGAGCAGTTCTTC
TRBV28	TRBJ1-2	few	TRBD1	CASSFVPGQGAEYYGYTF	TGTGCCAGCAGTTTCGTCCCGGGACAGGGGGCAGAGTACTATGGCTACACCTTC
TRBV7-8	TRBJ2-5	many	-	CASSLERPWRETQYF	TGTGCCAGCAGCTTAGAGAGGCCCTGGAGAGAGACCCAGTACTTC
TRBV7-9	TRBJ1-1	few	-	CASSDTLKRGATEAFF	TGTGCCAGCAGCGACACCCTCAAACGGGGAGCCACTGAAGCTTTCTTT
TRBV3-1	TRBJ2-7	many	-	CASSQVLTGTYEQYF	TGTGCCAGCAGCCAAGTCCTCACAGGGACCTACGAGCAGTACTTC
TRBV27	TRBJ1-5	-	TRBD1	CASSRDREDSNQPQHF	TGTGCCAGCAGCCGGGACAGAGAAGATAGCAATCAGCCCCAGCATTTT
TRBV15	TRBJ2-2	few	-	CATSSRRVAGELFF	TGTGCCACCAGCAGCCGGAGGGTGGCCGGGGAGCTGTTTTTT
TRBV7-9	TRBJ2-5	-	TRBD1	CASSSDRGALVRWTQYF	TGTGCCAGCAGCTCCGACAGGGGCGCCCTGGTAAGATGGACCCAGTACTTC
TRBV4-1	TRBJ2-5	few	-	CASSQDWGKTQYF	TGCGCCAGCAGCCAAGACTGGGGAAAGACCCAGTACTTC
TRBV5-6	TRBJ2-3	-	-	CASSFYETGVLTDTQYF	TGTGCCAGCAGCTTCTACGAAACGGGGGTGCTCACAGATACGCAGTATTTT
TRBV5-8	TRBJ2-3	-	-	CASSLGQTYTDTQYF	TGTGCCAGCAGCTTGGGACAGACCTACACAGATACGCAGTATTTT
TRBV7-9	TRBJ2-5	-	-	CASSIVLSLAETQYF	TGTGCCAGCAGCATCGTGTTGTCATTAGCGGAGACCCAGTACTTC
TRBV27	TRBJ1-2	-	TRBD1	CASSLRGQGLRGYTF	TGTGCCAGCAGTCTCCGGGGACAGGGGCTTCGTGGCTACACCTTC
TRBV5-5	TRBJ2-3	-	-	CATGTGAITDTQYF	TGTGCCACCGGTACGGGGGCCATCACAGATACGCAGTATTTT
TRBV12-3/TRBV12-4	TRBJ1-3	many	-	CASSTLSGNTIYF	TGTGCCAGCAGCACTCTCTCTGGAAACACCATATATTTT
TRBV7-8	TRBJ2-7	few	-	CASSFDRLGGDEQYF	TGTGCCAGCAGCTTCGACCGGCTCGGAGGCGACGAGCAGTACTTC
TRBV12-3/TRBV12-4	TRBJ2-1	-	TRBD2	CASSLAGWYNEQFF	TGTGCCAGCAGCCTAGCGGGATGGTACAATGAGCAGTTCTTC